These 5 T cell receptor beta chains originate from one sample sequenced in a study of Graves' ophthalmopathy and Graves' hyperthyroidism. CDR3 regions of TCR beta were amplified from RNA transcripts. HTBI primers were used in a first-round RT-PCR, which preceded a second-round multiplex PCR. TCRdb re-analysed the multiplex PCR reads in MiXCR, keeping a single row per CDR3 protein. Here the sample spans 200,000 to 250,000 distinct CDR3 sequences, less than 30% being singletons. Sequenced: peripheral blood. The receptors were gathered from a man aged 45-65 years with Graves' ophthalmopathy.

This clonotype was detected many times. The rearrangement links TRBV19 to TRBJ1-1; TRBD1 aligns across 7 bases. V lost 5 bases to trimming and J lost 0 bases; unmatched junction nucleotides: 9. CDR3 length equals 16 residues. Germline lookup yields CDR1 LNHDA and CDR2 SQIVND (reference sequence). For the CDR3, the DNA is TGTGCCAGTAGTCCGTATGTCAGGGGGGTGAACACTGAAGCTTTCTTT. Translation gives CASSPYVRGVNTEAFF.

The sample holds many counts of this clonotype. The J gene is TRBJ2-7, the V gene TRBV20-1, with no clear D. Germline V gives CDR1 DFQATT, CDR2 SNEGSKA (reference sequence). The V and J ends lost 0 bases and 4 bases respectively, with 7 bases between them. CDR3 length: 12 residues. As DNA, the CDR3 is TGCAGTGCTAGAGATTGGCGGTACGAGCAGTACTTC. Encoded protein: CSARDWRYEQYF.

This clonotype was recorded many times. The rearrangement uses TRBV2 and TRBJ2-7, with D perhaps assigned TRBD1 or TRBD2 (5 bases each). Trimming pared 0 bases from V and 2 bases from J, leaving 14 bases between. The CDR3 runs 16 residues. Germline CDR1 reads SNHLY; CDR2 reads FYNNEI. CDR3 loop: CASSEALRGGTYEQYF. In nucleotides, the CDR3 is TGTGCCAGCAGTGAAGCGCTTCGTGGGGGAACCTACGAGCAGTACTTC. Combining the CDR3 with reference TRBV2 and TRBJ2-7 gives the whole variable domain EPEVTQTPSHQVTQMGQEVILRCVPISNHLYFYWYRQILGQKVEFLVSFYNNEISEKSEIFDDQFSVERPDGSNFTLKIRSTKLEDSAMYFCASSEALRGGTYEQYFGPGTRLTVT.

V gene TRBV28 combines with J gene TRBJ2-5; 15 bases map to TRBD2. The CDR3 spans 17 residues. CDR1 is MDHEN, CDR2 SYDVKM, per germline. The V segment lost 2 bases and the J segment 6 bases; nucleotides outside the gene matches: 7. The CDR3 nucleotides read TGTGCCAGCAGTTTAGTGACCGGGACTAGCGGGAGGCAGACCCAGTACTTC. As protein: CASSLVTGTSGRQTQYF.

Ten or more counts support this clonotype. The gene calls are TRBV14 and TRBJ1-1, with a tentative D call TRBD1 (5 bases). The V end was cut by 3 bases, the J end by 4 bases, with 12 bases between. Germline CDR1 is SGHDN and CDR2 is FVKESK. The CDR3 spans 14 residues. CDR3: CASSQIQEVTEAFF. DNA for the CDR3: TGTGCCAGCAGCCAGATACAGGAAGTCACTGAAGCTTTCTTT.